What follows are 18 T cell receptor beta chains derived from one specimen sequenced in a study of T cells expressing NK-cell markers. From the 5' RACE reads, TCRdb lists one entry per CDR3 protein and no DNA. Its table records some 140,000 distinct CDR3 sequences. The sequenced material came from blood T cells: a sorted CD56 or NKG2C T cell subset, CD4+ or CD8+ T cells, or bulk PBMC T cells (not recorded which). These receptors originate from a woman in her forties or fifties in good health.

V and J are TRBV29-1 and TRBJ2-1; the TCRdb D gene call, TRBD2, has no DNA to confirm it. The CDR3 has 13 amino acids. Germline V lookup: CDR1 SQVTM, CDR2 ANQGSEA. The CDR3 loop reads CSVREASYNEQFF.

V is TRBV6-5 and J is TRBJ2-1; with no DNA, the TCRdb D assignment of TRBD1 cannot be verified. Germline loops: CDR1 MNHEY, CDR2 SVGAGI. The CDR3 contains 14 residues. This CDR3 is CATTYNRAYNEQFF.

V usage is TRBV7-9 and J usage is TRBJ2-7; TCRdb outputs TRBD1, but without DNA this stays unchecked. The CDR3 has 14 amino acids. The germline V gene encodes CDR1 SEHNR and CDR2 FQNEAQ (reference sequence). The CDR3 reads CASSYRQDSQEQYF.

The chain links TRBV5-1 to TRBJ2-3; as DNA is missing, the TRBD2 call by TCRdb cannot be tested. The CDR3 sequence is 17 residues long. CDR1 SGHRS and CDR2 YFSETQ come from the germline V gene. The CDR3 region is CASSLSAPGLITDTQYF. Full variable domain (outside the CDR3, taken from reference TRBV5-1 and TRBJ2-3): KAGVTQTPRYLIKTRGQQVTLSCSPISGHRSVSWYQQTPGQGLQFLFEYFSETQRNKGNFPGRFSGRQFSNSRSEMNVSTLELGDSALYLCASSLSAPGLITDTQYFGPGTRLTVL.

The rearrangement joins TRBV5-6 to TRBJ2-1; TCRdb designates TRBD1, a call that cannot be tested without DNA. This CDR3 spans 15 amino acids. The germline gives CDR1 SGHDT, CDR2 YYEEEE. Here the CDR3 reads CASSSRDRARNEQFF.

CDR3 amino acids: CASSNIGQIGHPVQYF. V is TRBV12-3 or TRBV12-4 and J is TRBJ2-4; the TRBD1 assignment by TCRdb is unverifiable without DNA. This CDR3 contains 16 residues.

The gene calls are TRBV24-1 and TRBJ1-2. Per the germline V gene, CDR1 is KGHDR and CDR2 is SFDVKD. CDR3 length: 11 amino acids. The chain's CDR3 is CATSDPTGYTF.

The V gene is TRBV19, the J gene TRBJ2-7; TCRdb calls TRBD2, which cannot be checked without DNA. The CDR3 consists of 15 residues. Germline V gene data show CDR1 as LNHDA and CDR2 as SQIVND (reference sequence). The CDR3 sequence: CASSISSGPTYEQYF.

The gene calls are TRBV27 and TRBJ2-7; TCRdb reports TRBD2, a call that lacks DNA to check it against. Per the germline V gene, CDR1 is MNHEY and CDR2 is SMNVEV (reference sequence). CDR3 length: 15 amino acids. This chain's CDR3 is CASTFGERDTSEQYF.

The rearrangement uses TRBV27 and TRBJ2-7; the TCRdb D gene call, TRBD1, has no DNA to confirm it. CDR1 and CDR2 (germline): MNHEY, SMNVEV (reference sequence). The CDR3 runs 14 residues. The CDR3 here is CASSLSVTGYEQYF.

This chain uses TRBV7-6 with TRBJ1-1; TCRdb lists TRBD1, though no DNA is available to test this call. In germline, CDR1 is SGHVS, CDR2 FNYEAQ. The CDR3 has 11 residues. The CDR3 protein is CASSSDREAFF.

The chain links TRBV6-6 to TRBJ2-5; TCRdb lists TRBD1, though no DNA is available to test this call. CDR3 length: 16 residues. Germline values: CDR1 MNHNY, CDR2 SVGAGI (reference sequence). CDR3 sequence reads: CASRPRQFADQETQYF.

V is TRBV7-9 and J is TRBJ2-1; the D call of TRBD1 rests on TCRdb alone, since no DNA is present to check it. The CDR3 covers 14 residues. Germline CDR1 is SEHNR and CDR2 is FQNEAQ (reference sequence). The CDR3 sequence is CASSWRGDYNEQFF.

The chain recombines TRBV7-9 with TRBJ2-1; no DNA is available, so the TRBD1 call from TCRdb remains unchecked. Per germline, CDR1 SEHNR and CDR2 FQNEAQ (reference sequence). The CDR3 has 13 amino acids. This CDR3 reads CASLLPPWNEQFF.

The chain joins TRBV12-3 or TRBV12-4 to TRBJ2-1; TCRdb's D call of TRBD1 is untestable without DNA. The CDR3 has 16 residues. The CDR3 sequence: CASSTGGGRLYNEQFF.

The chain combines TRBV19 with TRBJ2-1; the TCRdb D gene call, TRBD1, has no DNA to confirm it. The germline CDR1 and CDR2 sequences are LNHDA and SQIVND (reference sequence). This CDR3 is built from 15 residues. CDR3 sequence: CASREQGLGHNEQFF.

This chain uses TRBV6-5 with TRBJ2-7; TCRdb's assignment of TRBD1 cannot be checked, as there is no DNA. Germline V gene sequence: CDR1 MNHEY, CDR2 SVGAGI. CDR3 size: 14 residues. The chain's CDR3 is CASSHTGALYEQYF.

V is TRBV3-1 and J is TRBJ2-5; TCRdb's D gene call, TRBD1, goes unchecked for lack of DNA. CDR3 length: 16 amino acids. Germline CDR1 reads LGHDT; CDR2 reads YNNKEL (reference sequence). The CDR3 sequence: CASSQDWGALQETQYF.